A single sample is the source of the 21 T cell receptor beta chains below, sequenced in a study of blood T cell repertoires in COVID-19. The repertoire was sequenced with immunoSEQ multiplex PCR; TCRdb's copy has only in-frame clones and lacks some. The table has under 250,000 clones, over 70% seen once. Specimen: peripheral blood. These receptors originate from a man in his forties or fifties with active or convalescent COVID-19.

The chain carries TRBV11-2 and TRBJ2-7, with TRBD2 matching over 7 bases. V was pared by 6 bases and J by 5 bases, with 10 bases of the junction left unmatched. This CDR3 has 14 residues. Per germline, CDR1 SGHAT and CDR2 FQNNGV. Here the CDR3 reads CASSKSGNPHEQYF. CDR3 nucleotide sequence: TGTGCCAGCAGTAAAAGCGGGAACCCCCACGAGCAGTACTTC.

This clone has only one observation. The chain combines TRBV6-4 with TRBJ1-5; a weak D match, TRBD1 (5 bases). The CDR3 covers 13 residues. CDR1 and CDR2 (germline): MRHNA, SNTAGT. Trimming removed 3 bases from V and 7 bases from J, with 10 bases in between. The CDR3 protein is CASSEGGGQPQHF. The CDR3 DNA follows: TGTGCCAGCAGTGAGGGGGGTGGGCAGCCCCAGCATTTT.

The chain recombines TRBV11-3 with TRBJ1-1, with D possibly matching TRBD1 (5 bases). V was trimmed by 10 bases and J by 7 bases, leaving 16 bases between them. This CDR3 has 12 residues. CDR1 is SGHNT, CDR2 YENEEA, per germline. CDR3 sequence reads: CATSSREGEAFF. The DNA of the CDR3 is TGTGCCACATCTTCCAGGGAGGGTGAAGCTTTCTTT.

The chain employs TRBV6-5 and TRBJ2-5; 8 bases map to TRBD2. V lost 7 bases, J lost 2 bases, and 9 bases stayed unmatched. Per the germline V gene, CDR1 is MNHEY and CDR2 is SVGAGI. CDR3 size: 15 residues. The CDR3 region is CASIAGGAKQETQYF. In nucleotides, the CDR3 is TGTGCCAGCATCGCCGGGGGGGCCAAACAAGAGACCCAGTACTTC.

The chain uses TRBV14 and TRBJ1-2; D unclear. V was clipped by 1 base and J by 7 bases, with 7 bases between them. This CDR3 region has 12 residues. Germline V gives CDR1 SGHDN, CDR2 FVKESK. The CDR3 DNA is TGTGCCAGCAGCCAAGGGACTTTTGGCTACACCTTC. Protein product: CASSQGTFGYTF.

The V gene is TRBV9, the J gene TRBJ1-1, with D perhaps matching TRBD1 (5 bases). The CDR3 consists of 15 residues. Trimming removed 0 bases from V and 2 bases from J, with 11 bases in between. Germline lookup yields CDR1 SGDLS and CDR2 YYNGEE. The CDR3 region is CASSVGAGKNTEAFF. The DNA for the CDR3 is TGTGCCAGCAGCGTAGGTGCAGGGAAAAACACTGAAGCTTTCTTT.

The chain carries TRBV6-5 and TRBJ1-2, with D possibly TRBD1 on 6 matching bases. Germline assignment: CDR1 MNHEY and CDR2 SVGAGI. The V and J ends lost 6 bases and 5 bases respectively, with 13 bases between them. The CDR3 sequence is 13 residues long. This CDR3 reads CASSRQDLYGYTF. The DNA for the CDR3 is TGTGCCAGCAGCAGACAGGACCTGTATGGCTACACCTTC.

This sequence joins TRBV30 and TRBJ1-1; TRBD1 agrees at 8 bases. V shed 4 bases, J shed 5 bases, and the junction held 6 bases outside the gene matches. Germline V gives CDR1 GTSNPN, CDR2 SVGIG (reference sequence). The CDR3 extends over 13 amino acids. CDR3 sequence (DNA): TGTGCCTGGACAGGGGGCCTTGGTACTGAAGCTTTCTTT. Translating it yields CAWTGGLGTEAFF.

V gene TRBV11-2 combines with J gene TRBJ2-1; 8 bases are shared with TRBD2. The V gene end was trimmed by 8 bases and the J gene end by 7 bases; junction bases not matched to a gene: 13. The length of the CDR3 is 15 residues. Germline CDR1 is SGHAT and CDR2 is FQNNGV. In DNA form, the CDR3 reads TGTGCCAGCGACGTATCGGGGGGGCGAGGGAATGAGCAGTTCTTC. Amino acid sequence: CASDVSGGRGNEQFF.

The V gene is TRBV11-3, the J gene TRBJ2-5, with 9 bases identical to TRBD1. CDR3 length equals 15 residues. Germline V CDR1 and CDR2: SGHNT, YENEEA. Unmatched junction bases numbered 10, after V lost 6 bases and J lost 5 bases. The CDR3 DNA reads TGTGCCAGCAGTTTTACATCCGGGACAGGGGAGACCCAGTACTTC. Its protein is CASSFTSGTGETQYF.

This rearrangement joins TRBV7-8 to TRBJ1-3, with D uncertain. Trimming shortened V by 4 bases and J by 0 bases, and 13 bases separated the two germline ends. The CDR3 length is 16 residues. Germline V lookup: CDR1 SGHVS, CDR2 FQNEAQ. This CDR3 reads CASSSGRDDSGNTIYF. CDR3 bases: TGTGCCAGCAGCTCGGGGAGGGATGACTCTGGAAACACCATATATTTT. The full variable domain, completed using reference TRBV7-8 and TRBJ1-3, is GAGVSQSPRYKVAKRGQDVALRCDPISGHVSLFWYQQALGQGPEFLTYFQNEAQLDKSGLPSDRFFAERPEGSVSTLKIQRTQQEDSAVYLCASSSGRDDSGNTIYFGEGSWLTVV.

J is TRBJ2-7 and V is TRBV5-4; TRBD1 aligns across 7 bases. Trimming cost V 5 bases and J 1 base; bases outside gene matches: 6. The germline CDR1 and CDR2 sequences are SGHNT and YYREEE (reference sequence). CDR3 length equals 14 residues. The CDR3 DNA sequence: TGTGCCAGCAGATCCGGGACAGAATCCTACGAGCAGTACTTC. Encoded protein: CASRSGTESYEQYF. Based on the CDR3 plus reference TRBV5-4 and TRBJ2-7, the full variable domain is ETGVTQSPTHLIKTRGQQVTLRCSSQSGHNTVSWYQQALGQGPQFIFQYYREEENGRGNFPPRFSGLQFPNYSSELNVNALELDDSALYLCASRSGTESYEQYFGPGTRLTVT.

The CDR3 spells CATSSSRVNTEAFF. In nucleotides, the CDR3 is TGTGCCACCAGCAGCTCGAGGGTGAACACTGAAGCTTTCTTT. The chain recombines TRBV15 with TRBJ1-1; D remains ambiguous. Trimming pared 3 bases from V and 0 bases from J, leaving 8 bases between. This CDR3 comprises 14 residues. Per germline, CDR1 LNHNV and CDR2 YYDKDF (reference sequence).

This rearrangement joins TRBV6-1 to TRBJ1-1; D remains unclear. Trimming stripped 3 bases from V and 1 base from J, with 6 bases between. The CDR3 spans 13 residues. Germline lookup yields CDR1 MNHNS and CDR2 SASEGT. CDR3 in amino acids: CASSERQNTEAFF. In nucleotides, the CDR3 is TGTGCCAGCAGTGAGAGGCAGAACACTGAAGCTTTCTTT.

V is TRBV28 and J is TRBJ1-1; the match to TRBD1 covers 12 bases. The CDR3 sequence is 17 residues long. V shed 5 bases and J 4 bases; nucleotides not matched to a gene: 11. Germline lookup yields CDR1 MDHEN and CDR2 SYDVKM. The CDR3 DNA follows: TGTGCCAGCAGTCTCCCGGGACAGGGGGCGAAGATCACTGAAGCTTTCTTT. Its protein product is CASSLPGQGAKITEAFF.

V usage is TRBV24-1 and J usage is TRBJ2-3, with 8 bases matching TRBD1. CDR1 and CDR2 (germline): KGHDR, SFDVKD. The CDR3 loop spans 17 amino acids. Unmatched junction bases numbered 5, after V lost 0 bases and J lost 1 base. For the CDR3, the DNA is TGTGCCACCAGTGATTTGGCGCAGGGGGCCGGCACAGATACGCAGTATTTT. Encoded protein: CATSDLAQGAGTDTQYF.

This clone came up a few times. In the same sample, other DNA sequences code for this CDR3. The V gene is TRBV5-1, the J gene TRBJ2-7; 8 bases are shared with TRBD2. The length of the CDR3 is 15 residues. Germline V CDR1 and CDR2: SGHRS, YFSETQ. V shed 4 bases, J shed 2 bases, and the junction held 8 bases outside the gene matches. For the CDR3, the DNA is TGCGCCAGCAGCCCGGGGGGGACGGGAACCTACGAGCAGTACTTC. Its protein is CASSPGGTGTYEQYF.

The chain links TRBV29-1 to TRBJ1-2; unclear D gene. Germline V gene lookup returns CDR1 SQVTM and CDR2 ANQGSEA. Trimming took off 4 bases at V and 0 bases at J, with 21 bases between the two ends. CDR3 length: 17 amino acids. The CDR3 loop reads CSVGRSAARAANYGYTF. CDR3 sequence (DNA): TGCAGCGTTGGCCGGTCAGCGGCGCGAGCGGCTAACTATGGCTACACCTTC. The variable domain in full, with the rest retrieved from reference TRBV29-1 and TRBJ1-2, is SAVISQKPSRDICQRGTSLTIQCQVDSQVTMMFWYRQQPGQSLTLIATANQGSEATYESGFVIDKFPISRPNLTFSTLTVSNMSPEDSSIYLCSVGRSAARAANYGYTFGSGTRLTVV.

The J gene is TRBJ1-3, the V gene TRBV30; maybe TRBD1 (6 bases). There are 15 residues in the CDR3. The V gene's germline CDR1 is GTSNPN and CDR2 SVGIG (reference sequence). Trimming cost V 8 bases and J 0 bases, with 17 bases left between them. The CDR3 nucleotides are TGTGCCACAAACAGGGCTTATAGCTCTGGAAACACCATATATTTT. Its protein product is CATNRAYSSGNTIYF.

J is TRBJ1-3 and V is TRBV5-1, with 10 positions matching TRBD1. The germline CDR1 and CDR2 sequences are SGHRS and YFSETQ. Losses at the gene ends were 3 bases for V and 5 bases for J; bases not matched to a gene: 5. The CDR3 is made up of 15 amino acids. CDR3 region: CASSWGTGDRNTIYF. CDR3 DNA sequence: TGCGCCAGCAGCTGGGGGACAGGGGACAGAAACACCATATATTTT. Looking up the rest from reference TRBV5-1 and TRBJ1-3 gives the full variable domain: KAGVTQTPRYLIKTRGQQVTLSCSPISGHRSVSWYQQTPGQGLQFLFEYFSETQRNKGNFPGRFSGRQFSNSRSEMNVSTLELGDSALYLCASSWGTGDRNTIYFGEGSWLTVV.

CDR3 nucleotides: TGCGCCAGCAGCTTGGGGACTAGCGCGGTCACAGATACGCAGTATTTT. The encoded protein is CASSLGTSAVTDTQYF. J is TRBJ2-3 and V is TRBV5-1, with 9 bases lining up with TRBD2. The germline V gene has CDR1 SGHRS and CDR2 YFSETQ. The CDR3 totals 16 residues. V lost 0 bases and J lost 2; bases outside the gene matches: 4.